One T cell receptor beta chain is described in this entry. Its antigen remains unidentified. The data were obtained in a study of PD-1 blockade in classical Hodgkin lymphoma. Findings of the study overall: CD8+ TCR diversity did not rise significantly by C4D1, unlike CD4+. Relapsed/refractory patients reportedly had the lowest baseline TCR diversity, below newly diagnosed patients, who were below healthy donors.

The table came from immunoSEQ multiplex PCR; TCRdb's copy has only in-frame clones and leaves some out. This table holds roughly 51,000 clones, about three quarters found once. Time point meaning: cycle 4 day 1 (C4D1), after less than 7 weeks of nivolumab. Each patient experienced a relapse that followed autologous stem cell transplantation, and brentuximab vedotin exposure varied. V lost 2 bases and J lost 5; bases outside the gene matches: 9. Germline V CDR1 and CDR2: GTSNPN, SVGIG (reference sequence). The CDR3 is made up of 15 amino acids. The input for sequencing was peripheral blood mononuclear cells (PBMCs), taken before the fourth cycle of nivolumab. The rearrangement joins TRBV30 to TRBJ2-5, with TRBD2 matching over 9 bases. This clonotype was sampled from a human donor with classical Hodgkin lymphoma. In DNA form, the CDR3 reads TGTGCCTGGAGTCCGCTTATAGCGGGAGAGGAGACCCAGTACTTC. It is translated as CAWSPLIAGEETQYF. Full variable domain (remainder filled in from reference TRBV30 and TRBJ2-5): SQTIHQWPATLVQPVGSPLSLECTVEGTSNPNLYWYRQAAGRGLQLLFYSVGIGQISSEVPQNLSASRPQDRQFILSSKKLLLSDSGFYLCAWSPLIAGEETQYFGPGTRLLVL.